The source of this TCR beta chain is a study of CD8 T cells in ankylosing spondylitis. Germline CDR1 and CDR2: DFQATT and SNEGSKA (reference sequence). The V end was cut by 3 bases, the J end by 3 bases, with 6 bases between. The CDR3 has 11 residues. For TCR beta, libraries came from quantitative 5'-RACE with molecular barcodes. Each CDR3 protein gets one entry after TCRdb re-called the 5' RACE reads with MiXCR. The repertoire has hundreds of thousands of distinct CDR3 sequences, around 24% of them found once; the top ten carry 6.6%. Notes on the study in general: In the blood and synovial fluid of reactive arthritis, some motif variants had been previously reported. Significant enrichment of disease-linked clones was reported in matched ankylosing spondylitis synovial fluid.

This clonotype was seen repeatedly, ten times or more. The antigen is unknown. This sequence joins TRBV20-1 and TRBJ2-7; D not resolved. The sequence was collected from a male donor with ankylosing spondylitis or in good health (not recorded which). The sample comprised blood, either unsorted or a sorted T cell fraction (not recorded which). DNA of the CDR3: TGCAGTGCTAGCGAGAACTACGAGCAGTACTTC. Translating gives CSASENYEQYF.